A selection of T cell receptor beta chains follows, all from one sample in a study of tumor-infiltrating lymphocytes in localized non-small cell lung cancer. The repertoire was sequenced with immunoSEQ multiplex PCR; TCRdb's copy has only in-frame clones and lacks some. The table records under 15,000 clones, under 70% of them present only once. Sequencing input: lung tumor tissue. These TCRs come from a human donor with non-small cell lung cancer. The CDR3 runs from the conserved cysteine through the conserved F or W. The D gene is left open where the match is weak. Expanded clones are given a class, and other clones once, few, many or no size at all.

j_call v_call clone_size d_call cdr3_nt cdr3_aa
TRBJ2-2 TRBV27 once TRBD2 TGTGCCAGCAGTTCTCGGGGGGCGAACACCGGGGAGCTGTTTTTT CASSSRGANTGELFF
TRBJ1-5 TRBV7-2 . TRBD1 TGTGCCAGCAGCTTAGAAGGGACAGGGAAAAATCAGCCCCAGCATTTT CASSLEGTGKNQPQHF
TRBJ1-2 TRBV19 . . TGTGCCAGCAGTACAGGGTCTGGCTACACCTTC CASSTGSGYTF
TRBJ2-7 TRBV30 . . TGTGCCTGGAGTCCTCCGATCATCCACGAGCAGTACTTC CAWSPPIIHEQYF
TRBJ1-4 TRBV11-3 once . TGTGCCAGCAGCTTCCGGGACACTGAAAAACTGTTTTTT CASSFRDTEKLFF
TRBJ2-1 TRBV5-4 . TRBD2 TGTGCCAGCAGGATAACTAGCGGGAGGAGTTACAATGAGCAGTTCTTC CASRITSGRSYNEQFF
TRBJ1-2 TRBV18 few . TGTGCCAGCTCACTGGGGGGAGCTAACTATGGCTACACCTTC CASSLGGANYGYTF
TRBJ1-1 TRBV5-6 few TRBD1 TGTGCCAGCAGCCGCCCGACAGGGTACGACGCTTTCTTT CASSRPTGYDAFF
TRBJ1-1 TRBV6-5 . TRBD1 TGTGCCAGCAGTGCCGGGACAGGGTTTGGTGAAGCTTTCTTT CASSAGTGFGEAFF
TRBJ1-1 TRBV30 large . TGTGCCTGGAGTTGGCCCGAGGGGGGGCGCACTGAAGCTTTCTTT CAWSWPEGGRTEAFF
TRBJ2-7 TRBV2 . . TGTGCCAGCAGTGAACCCAGGGGTTACTACGAGCAGTACTTC CASSEPRGYYEQYF
TRBJ2-7 TRBV5-6 . TRBD1 TGTGCCAGCAGCTTGGAGACAGGGGGCTACGAGCAGTACTTC CASSLETGGYEQYF
TRBJ2-7 TRBV2 . TRBD2 TGTGCCAGCAGCGCCGAGCGGGAGCTGGGCGAGCAGTACTTC CASSAERELGEQYF
TRBJ2-2 TRBV15 . TRBD2 TGTGCCACCAGCATCAGCGGGATGGACGGGGAGCTGTTTTTT CATSISGMDGELFF
TRBJ2-1 TRBV4-1 . . TGCGCCAGCGCACCCAGGGACGCCTTTAATGAGCAGTTCTTC CASAPRDAFNEQFF
TRBJ1-5 TRBV6-6 medium-sized TRBD1 TGTGCCAGCAGTTTCCCGGGACAGGGAGGTCAGCCCCAGCATTTT CASSFPGQGGQPQHF
TRBJ1-1 TRBV2 . TRBD1 TGTGCCAGCAGAGGACAGGGGAACACTGAAGCTTTCTTT CASRGQGNTEAFF
TRBJ1-1 TRBV12-5 few TRBD1 TGTGCTAGTGGTTTGGGGACAGGGATGGAGACTGAAGCTTTCTTT CASGLGTGMETEAFF
TRBJ2-1 TRBV5-1 few TRBD2 TGCGCCAGCAGCGCTCCGGCGGGAGGGTACAATGAGCAGTTCTTC CASSAPAGGYNEQFF
TRBJ2-2 TRBV4-2 . . TGTGCCAGCAGCCAAGGAGGACTGAACACCGGGGAGCTGTTTTTT CASSQGGLNTGELFF
TRBJ1-2 TRBV12-5 . TRBD1 TGTGCTAGTGGTTTAACCGGGACAGGCCTTAGGGGCTACACCTTC CASGLTGTGLRGYTF
TRBJ2-7 TRBV7-8 few . TGTGCCAGCAGCCCCAGGACGGGGGTGTACGAGCAGTACTTC CASSPRTGVYEQYF
TRBJ1-2 TRBV5-4 . . TGTGCCAGCAGGGAGTTGGGCAGGAGTCAGGAGGGCTACACCTTC CASRELGRSQEGYTF
TRBJ2-2 TRBV10-1 . . TGCGCCAGCACGGGGGACACCGGGGAGCTGTTTTTT CASTGDTGELFF
TRBJ2-2 TRBV18 . . TGTGCCAGCTCACCCCGCGGGGCGAACACCGGGGAGCTGTTTTTT CASSPRGANTGELFF
TRBJ2-7 TRBV15 . . TGTGCCACCAGCAGAGGGAGAGCAGGGATCGACTACGAGCAGTACTTC CATSRGRAGIDYEQYF
TRBJ2-2 TRBV7-2 . TRBD2 TGTGCCAGCAGCTTAGGGGGGGGGAACACCGGGGAGCTGTTTTTT CASSLGGGNTGELFF
TRBJ1-1 TRBV5-4 . . TGTGCCAGCAGCCACAAGGACACTGAAGCTTTCTTT CASSHKDTEAFF
TRBJ2-7 TRBV4-3 medium-sized . TGCGCCAGCGCTCAGGAGGGTGCGGACGAGCAGTACTTC CASAQEGADEQYF
TRBJ2-3 TRBV7-7 . . TGTGCCAGCAGCGCCGACCGCATTACGCAGTATTTT CASSADRITQYF
TRBJ2-2 TRBV29-1 . . TGCAGCGTTGAGGATGACGGGGAGCTGTTTTTT CSVEDDGELFF
TRBJ2-1 TRBV9 . TRBD2 TGTGCCAGCAGCGGACTAGCGGGAGGTGTTGGTGAGCAGTTCTTC CASSGLAGGVGEQFF
TRBJ2-7 TRBV5-4 once TRBD1 TGTGCCAGCAGCCCGGACAGGGCTGTGTACGAGCAGTACTTC CASSPDRAVYEQYF
TRBJ2-5 TRBV29-1 few . TGCAGCGGACGAAAGGGGGAGACCCAGTACTTC CSGRKGETQYF
TRBJ1-5 TRBV18 few . TGTGCCAGCTCACCCACTGGAGAGGGTCAGCCCCAGCATTTT CASSPTGEGQPQHF
TRBJ2-7 TRBV29-1 . . TGCAGCGTCCCGGGGTGGTCAGCCCACGAGCAGTACTTC CSVPGWSAHEQYF
TRBJ2-1 TRBV5-1 . TRBD2 TGCGCCACCCGGACTAGCGGGCGGTACAATGAGCAGTTCTTC CATRTSGRYNEQFF
TRBJ2-1 TRBV2 . . TGTGCCAGCAGTGAACAGGCCCGCTCCTACAATGAGCAGTTCTTC CASSEQARSYNEQFF
TRBJ1-2 TRBV14 . TRBD1 TGTGCCAGCAGCCCGAGACAGGGCCGGGGCTACACCTTC CASSPRQGRGYTF
TRBJ2-7 TRBV7-6 . . TGTGCCAGCAGCCGGGACGGCACCTACGAGCAGTACTTC CASSRDGTYEQYF
TRBJ1-1 TRBV7-9 . . TGTGCGTTCGTCCGGGAGATGAACACTGAAGCTTTCTTT CAFVREMNTEAFF
TRBJ2-1 TRBV2 few TRBD2 TGTGCCAGCAGTGAGGGGGGAGGGCCTAATGAGCAGTTCTTC CASSEGGGPNEQFF
TRBJ2-2 TRBV5-8 few TRBD1 TGTGCCAGCAGCTTGAGACAGGGTCACACCGGGGAGCTGTTTTTT CASSLRQGHTGELFF
TRBJ2-7 TRBV20-1 . . TGCAGTGCTAGGGACCCCGGCCGACAGTACTTC CSARDPGRQYF
TRBJ2-2 TRBV6-6 . . TGTGCCAGCAGTTACTCGAAGGATCCCGGGGAGCTGTTTTTT CASSYSKDPGELFF
TRBJ1-1 TRBV11-2 few . TGTGCCAGCAGCTTAGCCAATCGAGCTGAAGCTTTCTTT CASSLANRAEAFF
TRBJ2-7 TRBV5-1 . . TGCGCCAGCAGCTCCCTAGAGGACGAGCAGTACTTC CASSSLEDEQYF
TRBJ2-5 TRBV7-3 . . TGTGCCAGCAGCTCGGGACCCCAAGAGACCCAGTACTTC CASSSGPQETQYF
TRBJ2-3 TRBV2 . . TGTGCCAGCAGTGGCAGCACAGATACGCAGTATTTT CASSGSTDTQYF
TRBJ2-7 TRBV19 once . TGTGCCAGCCAACAGGGAAATTCCTACGAGCAGTACTTC CASQQGNSYEQYF
TRBJ1-5 TRBV4-3 . TRBD1 TGCGCCAGCAGCCAAGATCGATTTGGACAGGGGATAGGTCAGCCCCAGCATTTT CASSQDRFGQGIGQPQHF
TRBJ1-1 TRBV18 once . TGTGCCAGCTCACCCAATTTTAGGGGCGCGAACACTGAAGCTTTCTTT CASSPNFRGANTEAFF
TRBJ2-3 TRBV4-2 few TRBD2 TGTGCCAGCAGCCATGATTCAGCGGGGCGCACAGATACGCAGTATTTT CASSHDSAGRTDTQYF
TRBJ1-3 TRBV6-1 . TRBD1 TGTGCCAGCAGAGAACAACCCAGGGGGACCCTCTCTGGAAACACCATATATTTT CASREQPRGTLSGNTIYF
TRBJ2-7 TRBV10-3 . . TGTGCCATCAGTACAGGGCCCTACGAGCAGTACTTC CAISTGPYEQYF
TRBJ2-7 TRBV19 . TRBD2 TGTGCCAGTAGAGAGACTAGCGGGAAGGGTTCCTACGAGCAGTACTTC CASRETSGKGSYEQYF